This is a list of T cell receptor beta chains from one sample in a study of shared clonotypes between healthy human individuals. Only in-frame clones appear in the TCRdb table, and some are missing; sequencing was by immunoSEQ multiplex PCR. The table records about 2.1 million clones, 90% to 95% of them present only once. The specimen was naive CD8+ T cells from PBMCs. The receptors were gathered from a man aged 18-30 years in good health. Some clones in this sample may be carry-over from other donors' samples. CDR3s include the opening cysteine and the closing phenylalanine or tryptophan. A D gene is named only where the DNA matches it firmly. Rows give clone size only sometimes, using once, few, many, or a class for an expanded clone.

V gene	clone size	J gene	D gene	CDR3 length	CDR3 DNA	CDR3 protein
TRBV6-5	NA	TRBJ2-5	NA	15	TGTGCCAGCATCCCTACGGGGGCTAGGGCAGAGACCCAGTACTTC	CASIPTGARAETQYF
TRBV18	NA	TRBJ1-1	NA	15	TGTGCCAGCCAGGCGGACCGGGATTTGAACACTGAAGCTTTCTTT	CASQADRDLNTEAFF
TRBV19	NA	TRBJ1-4	NA	14	TGTGCCGCCCGTTCCTTTGCTGAGAATGAAAAACTGTTTTTT	CAARSFAENEKLFF
TRBV4-2	NA	TRBJ2-3	NA	14	TGTGCCAGCAGCCAAGGCAGGGAGGTGGATACGCAGTATTTT	CASSQGREVDTQYF
TRBV7-3	NA	TRBJ2-1	TRBD2	14	TGTGCCAGCAGCGACGGGAGGGCCCTCAATGAGCAGTTCTTC	CASSDGRALNEQFF
TRBV5-4	once	TRBJ2-1	NA	15	TGTGCCGGACAAAGGAGCGGCAGATACTACAATGAGCAGTTCTTC	CAGQRSGRYYNEQFF
TRBV2	NA	TRBJ1-2	NA	13	TGTGCCAGCAGTGGTAGGACACGGTATGGCTACACCTTC	CASSGRTRYGYTF
TRBV6-6	NA	TRBJ2-2	TRBD1	16	TGTGCCAGCAGTTACGGTGGACAGGGTGTTACCGGGGAGCTGTTTTTT	CASSYGGQGVTGELFF
TRBV7-2	NA	TRBJ2-3	NA	15	TGTGCCAGCAGCCGGATAAGGGGCGGCACAGATACGCAGTATTTT	CASSRIRGGTDTQYF
TRBV2	once	TRBJ2-7	TRBD2	15	TGTGCCAGCAGTGAAGGCCCTAGCGGGATCTACGAGCAGTACTTC	CASSEGPSGIYEQYF
TRBV28	NA	TRBJ1-3	NA	15	TGTGCCAGCAGTCAGATGGGGGGGCCTGGAAACACCATATATTTT	CASSQMGGPGNTIYF
TRBV27	NA	TRBJ2-1	NA	13	TGTGCCAGCAGTTTATCCTGGCTGGGTGCGCAGTTCTTC	CASSLSWLGAQFF
TRBV6-5	NA	TRBJ2-7	TRBD2	15	TGTGCCAGCAGGCCCGGGACTAGCGAGTTCTACGAGCAGTACTTC	CASRPGTSEFYEQYF
TRBV6-5	few	TRBJ1-5	NA	14	TGTGCCAGCAGTTACTCGGCGTCCAATCAGCCCCAGCATTTT	CASSYSASNQPQHF
TRBV27	NA	TRBJ2-3	NA	17	TGTGCCAGCAGTCCACCTCCCCGGACCCCTTACACAGATACGCAGTATTTT	CASSPPPRTPYTDTQYF
TRBV27	NA	TRBJ2-7	NA	14	TGTGCCAGCAGTTTCTTTATGGGACAAAACGAGCAGTACTTC	CASSFFMGQNEQYF
TRBV29-1	NA	TRBJ2-1	TRBD2	14	TGCAGCGTTGAAGATCTGGCGGGAGACAATGAGCAGTTCTTC	CSVEDLAGDNEQFF
TRBV11-2	NA	TRBJ1-2	NA	14	TGTGCCAGCAGCCCCCCAGGGATAGGCTATGGCTACACCTTC	CASSPPGIGYGYTF
TRBV19	NA	TRBJ1-5	NA	17	TGTGCCAGTAGTAGGGCGTCGGGTATAGCAGGGAATCAGCCCCAGCATTTT	CASSRASGIAGNQPQHF
TRBV27	once	TRBJ1-2	TRBD1	13	TGTGCCAGCAGTGGACAGGGGACCTATGGCTACACCTTC	CASSGQGTYGYTF
TRBV27	NA	TRBJ2-5	NA	13	TGTGCCAGCAGTTTCTACAGGGAAGAGACCCAGTACTTC	CASSFYREETQYF
TRBV6-6	once	TRBJ2-1	TRBD2	16	TGTGCCAGCAGTTCTCGATTTAGCGGGAGTAGGGATGAGCAGTTCTTC	CASSSRFSGSRDEQFF
TRBV5-1	NA	TRBJ2-7	NA	12	TGCGCCAGCAGCCCCTGGGGGTACGAGCAGTACTTC	CASSPWGYEQYF
TRBV27	few	TRBJ1-1	TRBD1	14	TGTGCCAGCAGGGCCCGGGACAGGGTGACTGAAGCTTTCTTT	CASRARDRVTEAFF
TRBV7-9	NA	TRBJ2-7	NA	13	TGTGCCAGCAGCTTCGCTAGTTCCTACGAGCAGTACTTC	CASSFASSYEQYF
TRBV28	NA	TRBJ2-7	NA	14	TGTGCCAGCAGTTTACGATTAGGATCCTACGAGCAGTACTTC	CASSLRLGSYEQYF
TRBV19	NA	TRBJ1-2	NA	19	TGTGCCAGTAGGCCCCTTCGGGCCGCCTCCCCGGGGCCTAACTATGGCTACACCTTC	CASRPLRAASPGPNYGYTF
TRBV27	NA	TRBJ2-7	NA	15	TGTGCCAGCAGTTTATCGGCAGGGGTTACCTACGAGCAGTACTTC	CASSLSAGVTYEQYF
TRBV7-9	NA	TRBJ2-7	TRBD2	15	TGTGCCAGCCTTGGGCTAGCGGGAACGGGATACGAGCAGTACTTC	CASLGLAGTGYEQYF
TRBV9	NA	TRBJ2-1	TRBD2	15	TGTGCCAGCAGCGTTAGCGGGAGTGTCCGTTATGAGCAGTTCTTC	CASSVSGSVRYEQFF
TRBV4-1	few	TRBJ2-5	NA	12	TGCGCCAGCAGCCAACTCCGAGAGACCCAGTACTTC	CASSQLRETQYF
TRBV19	NA	TRBJ2-7	NA	12	TGTGCCAGTAGCCCGTGGGGGGACGAGCAGTACTTC	CASSPWGDEQYF